The clone carrying this T cell receptor beta chain was found a few times. Its matching antigen is unknown. This sample was taken from a study of long-term antiretroviral therapy in people with HIV. Study-wide context: It was about a decade after the earliest samples that the 2015 immediate-ART recommendation appeared. Study-wide results and caveats: Collection spanned 2004 to 2017; ART regimens may be less effective than current ones. Comparison with controls showed narrower CDR3 length ranges in HIV repertoires.

From germline, CDR1 is SGHKS and CDR2 YYEKEE (reference sequence). V lost 4 bases to trimming and J lost 8 bases, with 18 bases between them. The CDR3 sequence is 14 residues long. Assay version v3.0 of immunoSEQ was used, and it was run at survey level. The assay was immunoSEQ multiplex PCR, and TCRdb's table has in-frame clones only and misses some. The table includes tens of thousands of clones, 70% to 90% detected once. V is TRBV5-5 and J is TRBJ2-5; D not certain. This clonotype originated in a young man with HIV. Sample: unsorted PBMCs, taken 0.8 years before starting antiretroviral therapy. CDR3 region: CASSPSGPRITQYF. Written as DNA, the CDR3 is TGTGCCAGCAGCCCCTCAGGACCACGTATTACCCAGTACTTC.